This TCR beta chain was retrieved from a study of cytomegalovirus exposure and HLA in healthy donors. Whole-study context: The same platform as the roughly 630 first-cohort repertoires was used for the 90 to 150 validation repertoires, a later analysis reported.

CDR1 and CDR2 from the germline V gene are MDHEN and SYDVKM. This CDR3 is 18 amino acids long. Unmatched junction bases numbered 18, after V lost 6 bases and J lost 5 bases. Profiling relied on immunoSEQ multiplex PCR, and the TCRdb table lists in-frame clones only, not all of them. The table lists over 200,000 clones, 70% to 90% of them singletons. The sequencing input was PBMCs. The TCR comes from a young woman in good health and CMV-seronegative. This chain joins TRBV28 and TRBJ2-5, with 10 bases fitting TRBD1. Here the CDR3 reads CASRNDKTGGAWVETQYF. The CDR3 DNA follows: TGTGCCAGCAGGAACGACAAGACAGGGGGCGCCTGGGTGGAGACCCAGTACTTC.